The 23 T cell receptor beta chains listed next were all sequenced from one sample in a study of T cell changes during pregnancy in multiple sclerosis. The method was immunoSEQ multiplex PCR; TCRdb's version includes in-frame clones alone and lacks a portion of them. The data hold about 69,000 clones, with under 95% observed a single time. Sequences were derived from peripheral blood, sampled in the third trimester of pregnancy. The receptors shown here come from a female donor with multiple sclerosis, enrolled in a pregnancy study.

This chain connects TRBV27 to TRBJ1-2; 10 nucleotides match TRBD1. The V and J ends lost 5 bases and 2 bases, in that order; junction bases with no gene match: 8. This CDR3 contains 16 residues. Per the germline V gene, CDR1 is MNHEY and CDR2 is SMNVEV (reference sequence). The DNA for the CDR3 is TGTGCCAGCAGTCGACAGGGGGCGAATCCCAACTATGGCTACACCTTC. Amino acid sequence: CASSRQGANPNYGYTF.

V gene TRBV6-1 combines with J gene TRBJ2-3; D is undetermined. The CDR3 is made up of 14 amino acids. Trimming took off 1 base at V and 2 bases at J, with 7 bases between the two ends. Germline CDR1 MNHNS, CDR2 SASEGT. The CDR3 coding sequence is TGTGCCAGCAGTGAAGGGCATTTCACAGATACGCAGTATTTT. Translation gives CASSEGHFTDTQYF.

V is TRBV9 and J is TRBJ2-5; 11 bases fit TRBD2. Germline CDR1 is SGDLS and CDR2 is YYNGEE. The CDR3 loop spans 15 amino acids. The V and J ends lost 1 base and 5 bases, in that order; junction bases with no gene match: 4. CDR3 loop: CASSVSPSGGETQYF. The CDR3 coding sequence is TGTGCCAGCAGCGTATCTCCTAGCGGGGGGGAGACCCAGTACTTC.

The V and J genes are TRBV5-4 and TRBJ1-1; 7 nucleotides line up with TRBD1. CDR1 and CDR2 (germline): SGHNT, YYREEE (reference sequence). The length of the CDR3 is 13 residues. V lost 1 base to trimming and J lost 4 bases; unmatched junction nucleotides: 1. The CDR3 is CASSLQGGTEAFF. The DNA for the CDR3 is TGTGCCAGCAGCTTGCAGGGGGGCACTGAAGCTTTCTTT.

The V gene is TRBV5-1, the J gene TRBJ1-1; D is uncertain. The CDR3 totals 15 residues. Germline V lookup: CDR1 SGHRS, CDR2 YFSETQ. V lost 2 bases and J 5 bases, leaving 16 bases between the germline ends. CDR3 nucleotide sequence: TGCGCCAGCAGCTTAGTCTTGGCGGCTGGGACTGAAGCTTTCTTT. Translation gives CASSLVLAAGTEAFF.

The chain recombines TRBV10-3 with TRBJ1-2; tentative D call: TRBD1 (6 bases). Germline loops: CDR1 ENHRY, CDR2 SYGVKD. The CDR3 loop spans 16 amino acids. V lost 10 bases and J lost 8, with 29 bases in between. DNA for the CDR3: TGTGCCACCCGGGAGGGGACAAGGTTTTTGGGATGGGGCTACACCTTC. This encodes CATREGTRFLGWGYTF.

The V gene is TRBV5-4, the J gene TRBJ2-1, with 8 nucleotides matching TRBD2. CDR1 and CDR2 from the germline V gene are SGHNT and YYREEE (reference sequence). The CDR3 consists of 15 residues. J lost 6 bases, V lost 2 bases, and 7 bases had no gene match. The CDR3 spells CASSFRTGGFNEQFF. For the CDR3, the DNA is TGTGCCAGCAGCTTTAGGACGGGGGGGTTCAATGAGCAGTTCTTC. Full variable domain (missing parts from reference TRBV5-4 and TRBJ2-1): ETGVTQSPTHLIKTRGQQVTLRCSSQSGHNTVSWYQQALGQGPQFIFQYYREEENGRGNFPPRFSGLQFPNYSSELNVNALELDDSALYLCASSFRTGGFNEQFFGPGTRLTVL.

J is TRBJ1-4 and V is TRBV30, with D tentatively TRBD1 (5 bases). The CDR3 has 13 residues. From germline, CDR1 is GTSNPN and CDR2 SVGIG (reference sequence). V lost 2 bases and J 8 bases, leaving 12 bases between the germline ends. The CDR3 coding sequence is TGTGCCTGGAGTACGGGACTTCTGGAAAAACTGTTTTTT. Translating it yields CAWSTGLLEKLFF.

The chain has TRBV4-1 and TRBJ1-2; 9 bases fit TRBD1. From germline, CDR1 is MGHRA and CDR2 YSYEKL. V trimming: 4 bases; J trimming: 4 bases; junction bases outside the gene matches: 4. This CDR3 has 14 residues. CDR3 region: CASSPRQGGYGYTF. The CDR3 DNA sequence: TGCGCCAGCAGCCCTCGACAGGGGGGCTATGGCTACACCTTC.

The rearrangement joins TRBV7-2 to TRBJ2-7; TRBD1 aligns across 7 bases. This CDR3 spans 14 amino acids. Germline V gives CDR1 SGHTA, CDR2 FQGNSA. Trimming took 5 bases from V and 8 from J; bases not matched to a gene: 12. As DNA, the CDR3 is TGTGCCAGCAGCGTGGTGGCAGGGGGAATTAAGCAGTACTTC. Amino acids: CASSVVAGGIKQYF.

The rearrangement joins TRBV5-1 to TRBJ1-5; tentatively, D is TRBD1 (6 bases). This CDR3 contains 14 residues. CDR1 and CDR2 from the germline V gene are SGHRS and YFSETQ. V lost 3 bases and J lost 4, with 11 bases in between. CDR3 residues: CASSSDGQNQPQHF. Here the CDR3 DNA reads TGCGCCAGCAGCTCGGACGGACAGAATCAGCCCCAGCATTTT. The full variable domain, with the rest looked up from reference TRBV5-1 and TRBJ1-5, is KAGVTQTPRYLIKTRGQQVTLSCSPISGHRSVSWYQQTPGQGLQFLFEYFSETQRNKGNFPGRFSGRQFSNSRSEMNVSTLELGDSALYLCASSSDGQNQPQHFGDGTRLSIL.

This chain joins TRBV10-1 and TRBJ2-2; tentatively, D is TRBD2 (6 bases). Germline V CDR1 and CDR2: WNHNN, SYGVQD (reference sequence). V was trimmed by 2 bases and J by 5 bases, leaving 24 bases between them. The CDR3 has 19 amino acids. The DNA for the CDR3 is TGCGCCAGCAGTGAGAGGACCGACTCCAACAACCGGGGGACCGGGGAGCTGTTTTTT. Amino acids: CASSERTDSNNRGTGELFF.

The rearrangement joins TRBV7-6 to TRBJ1-1; tentative D call: TRBD1 (5 bases). There are 15 residues in the CDR3. Trimming pared 4 bases from V and 4 bases from J, leaving 16 bases between. Germline V gene sequence: CDR1 SGHVS, CDR2 FNYEAQ. CDR3 region: CASSWQSGAGTEAFF. CDR3 bases: TGTGCCAGCAGCTGGCAAAGTGGGGCTGGCACTGAAGCTTTCTTT.

The rearrangement uses TRBV19 and TRBJ1-5, with TRBD1 matching over 9 bases. Trimming at V came to 9 bases and at J to 1 base, leaving 7 bases not matched to a gene. The CDR3 sequence is 15 residues long. Germline assignment: CDR1 LNHDA and CDR2 SQIVND (reference sequence). The CDR3 here is CASTDRGNSNQPQHF. The CDR3 coding sequence is TGTGCCAGCACCGACAGGGGGAACAGCAATCAGCCCCAGCATTTT.

This chain's CDR3 is CAISGSSEAYEQYF. CDR3 nucleotide sequence: TGTGCCATCAGTGGTAGTAGCGAGGCCTACGAGCAGTACTTC. The chain joins TRBV10-3 to TRBJ2-7; D perhaps matches TRBD2 (5 bases). The V end was cut by 4 bases, the J end by 2 bases, with 12 bases between. Germline V CDR1 and CDR2: ENHRY, SYGVKD. This CDR3 contains 14 residues.

This clone occurred once. The rearrangement links TRBV5-1 to TRBJ2-2; 11 bases map to TRBD2. The trim removed 4 bases at V and 6 bases at J, leaving 8 bases unmatched. Germline values: CDR1 SGHRS, CDR2 YFSETQ. This CDR3 region has 16 residues. The CDR3: CASSPRLAGGPGELFF. CDR3 DNA: TGCGCCAGCAGCCCCCGGCTAGCGGGGGGCCCCGGGGAGCTGTTTTTT. The full variable domain, in which reference TRBV5-1 and TRBJ2-2 provide the parts outside the CDR3, is KAGVTQTPRYLIKTRGQQVTLSCSPISGHRSVSWYQQTPGQGLQFLFEYFSETQRNKGNFPGRFSGRQFSNSRSEMNVSTLELGDSALYLCASSPRLAGGPGELFFGEGSRLTVL.

V and J are TRBV7-3 and TRBJ2-3; 10 positions agree with TRBD2. The CDR3 is 15 amino acids. Germline V gene sequence: CDR1 SGHTA, CDR2 FQGTGA. V was pared by 5 bases and J by 1 base, with 3 bases of the junction left unmatched. CDR3 protein: CASSNGLAGTDTQYF. CDR3 sequence (DNA): TGTGCCAGCAGCAACGGACTAGCGGGCACAGATACGCAGTATTTT.

J is TRBJ2-5 and V is TRBV6-1; 13 bases match TRBD2. Germline assignment: CDR1 MNHNS and CDR2 SASEGT. The CDR3 runs 14 residues. V was pared by 6 bases and J by 3 bases, with 1 base of the junction left unmatched. This CDR3 reads CASRGTSGEETQYF. The CDR3 coding sequence is TGTGCCAGCAGGGGGACTAGCGGGGAAGAGACCCAGTACTTC.

This chain connects TRBV18 to TRBJ1-3; no firm D call. Trimming cost V 3 bases and J 6 bases, with 9 bases left between them. This CDR3 is built from 13 residues. Germline CDR1 KGHSH, CDR2 LQKENI. The CDR3 sequence: CASSPRGTNTIYF. CDR3 in DNA: TGTGCCAGCTCACCCCGGGGTACAAACACCATATATTTT.

The chain combines TRBV9 with TRBJ1-6; D may be TRBD1 (6 bases). The germline V gene encodes CDR1 SGDLS and CDR2 YYNGEE. The V gene lost 3 bases and the J gene lost 1 base, with 14 bases spanning the gap. The CDR3 totals 17 residues. In nucleotides, the CDR3 is TGTGCCAGCAGCGCCCACTCAGGGGTGTCCTATAATTCACCCCTCCACTTT. Translating gives CASSAHSGVSYNSPLHF. Full variable domain (missing parts from reference TRBV9 and TRBJ1-6): DSGVTQTPKHLITATGQRVTLRCSPRSGDLSVYWYQQSLDQGLQFLIQYYNGEERAKGNILERFSAQQFPDLHSELNLSSLELGDSALYFCASSAHSGVSYNSPLHFGNGTRLTVT.

The J gene is TRBJ2-1, the V gene TRBV7-3; 9 bases line up with TRBD2. Germline V gene data show CDR1 as SGHTA and CDR2 as FQGTGA. Trimming removed 4 bases from V and 7 bases from J; junction bases left unmatched: 5. CDR3 size: 14 residues. CDR3 sequence reads: CASSSLAGGNEQFF. DNA for the CDR3: TGTGCCAGCAGCTCCCTCGCGGGGGGGAATGAGCAGTTCTTC.

This clone was counted a single time. The chain links TRBV2 to TRBJ2-5; tentatively, D is TRBD2 (6 bases). CDR1 is SNHLY and CDR2 is FYNNEI in the germline V gene. The CDR3 runs 16 residues. The ends were cut back, 3 bases at V and 6 bases at J, with 20 bases in the middle. CDR3 region: CASSDLRDPRGKTQYF. The CDR3 bases are TGTGCCAGCAGTGATTTACGGGACCCCCGGGGGAAGACCCAGTACTTC.

The J gene is TRBJ2-3, the V gene TRBV27; D possibly corresponds to TRBD2 (6 bases). Per germline, CDR1 MNHEY and CDR2 SMNVEV (reference sequence). The CDR3 sequence is 14 residues long. V dropped 5 bases and J dropped 5 bases, with 14 bases sitting between them. The CDR3 DNA reads TGTGCCAGCAGTCACGGGGCCGGGGGAGATACGCAGTATTTT. Translating it yields CASSHGAGGDTQYF.